Listed below are T cell receptor beta chains from one sample, sequenced in a study of CD4 T cells in relation to SARS-CoV-2 and coronaviruses. Sequencing was performed with immunoSEQ multiplex PCR; in TCRdb, only in-frame clones are kept and a portion is missing. The sample has roughly 57,000 clones; roughly 88% are singletons. Sequenced material: memory CD4+ T cells from PBMCs. The source is a human donor in good health. Each CDR3 is given with its conserved first and last residue. The D gene is left open where the match is weak. For some rows the clone size is stated as once, few or many, or as a class when expanded; others skip it.

V: TRBV27
D: NA
size: NA
J: TRBJ1-3
DNA: TGTGCCAGCCGTGGCTCTGGAAACACCATATATTTT
CDR3: CASRGSGNTIYF

V: TRBV28
D: TRBD1
size: few
J: TRBJ1-5
DNA: TGTGCCAGCAGTCCTAAACAGGGGCGACAGCCCCAGCATTTT
CDR3: CASSPKQGRQPQHF

V: TRBV30
D: NA
size: NA
J: TRBJ2-5
DNA: TGTGCCTGGAGCGCCAGGGGAGCAGGGGGGACAGCCCAGTACTTC
CDR3: CAWSARGAGGTAQYF

V: TRBV30
D: NA
size: once
J: TRBJ1-5
DNA: TGTGCCTGGAATCGCGGGGCGAATCAGCCCCAGCATTTT
CDR3: CAWNRGANQPQHF

V: TRBV28
D: NA
size: NA
J: TRBJ2-2
DNA: TGTGCCAGCACCGGGGACCGCGGGGAGCTGTTTTTT
CDR3: CASTGDRGELFF

V: TRBV28
D: TRBD1
size: NA
J: TRBJ1-1
DNA: TGTGCCAGCAGTTCCAGGGGGCGCGGGGGCACTGAAGCTTTCTTT
CDR3: CASSSRGRGGTEAFF

V: TRBV19
D: NA
size: few
J: TRBJ1-1
DNA: TGTGCCAGTAAAGGCTATAGACACACTGAAGCTTTCTTT
CDR3: CASKGYRHTEAFF

V: TRBV6-5
D: NA
size: NA
J: TRBJ2-3
DNA: TGTGCCAGCAGTTCCTCGAGGGGGGGCAACACAGATACGCAGTATTTT
CDR3: CASSSSRGGNTDTQYF

V: TRBV28
D: TRBD1
size: NA
J: TRBJ2-7
DNA: TGTGCCAGCAGTGCTCGGACAGGTAAGGCCGGAGATTACTTC
CDR3: CASSARTGKAGDYF

V: TRBV27
D: TRBD2
size: NA
J: TRBJ2-7
DNA: TGTGCCAGCAGTCCATTTGTTGGAGTAGCGGGAACCTACGAGCAGTACTTC
CDR3: CASSPFVGVAGTYEQYF

V: TRBV7-9
D: NA
size: NA
J: TRBJ1-3
DNA: TGTGCCAGCAGCCCACTGGCAGGTGGACGCTCTGGAAACACCATATATTTT
CDR3: CASSPLAGGRSGNTIYF

V: TRBV28
D: NA
size: NA
J: TRBJ1-1
DNA: TGTGCCAGCAGAAAAGGGGAATTATCCGTCGCTTTCTTT
CDR3: CASRKGELSVAFF

V: TRBV30
D: NA
size: once
J: TRBJ2-7
DNA: TGTGCCTGGTCGACAGGACGTCACTACGAGCAGTACTTC
CDR3: CAWSTGRHYEQYF

V: TRBV11-2
D: TRBD2
size: NA
J: TRBJ2-1
DNA: TGTGCCAGCAGCTCGTCGACTAGCGGGAGACACAATGAGCAGTTCTTC
CDR3: CASSSSTSGRHNEQFF

V: TRBV9
D: TRBD1
size: NA
J: TRBJ1-2
DNA: TGTGCCAGCAGCTCTTCCGGGACAGCCTATGGCTACACCTTC
CDR3: CASSSSGTAYGYTF

V: TRBV2
D: NA
size: NA
J: TRBJ2-3
DNA: TGTGCCAGCAGGATCAGGGGAATCGGCACAGATACGCAGTATTTT
CDR3: CASRIRGIGTDTQYF

V: TRBV10-1
D: NA
size: few
J: TRBJ2-1
DNA: TGCGCCAGCAGTGAGTCGAGGCAGACCACGGCCTACAATGAGCAGTTCTTC
CDR3: CASSESRQTTAYNEQFF

V: TRBV28
D: TRBD1
size: NA
J: TRBJ2-3
DNA: TGTGCCAGCAGTTTATCCGACAGGGGAGGTACGCAGTATTTT
CDR3: CASSLSDRGGTQYF

V: TRBV15
D: NA
size: NA
J: TRBJ1-4
DNA: TGTGCCACCAGCAGAGATCCGTCTGCGGGTTTGGATAATGAAAAACTGTTTTTT
CDR3: CATSRDPSAGLDNEKLFF

V: TRBV7-8
D: NA
size: NA
J: TRBJ1-5
DNA: TGTGCCAGCAGCCCCCAGAGGGAGAGGGGGCCCCAGCATTTT
CDR3: CASSPQRERGPQHF

V: TRBV29-1
D: NA
size: NA
J: TRBJ1-1
DNA: TGCAGCGTTAGGGAGGGACCGAACACTGAAGCTTTCTTT
CDR3: CSVREGPNTEAFF

V: TRBV24-1
D: TRBD1
size: NA
J: TRBJ2-1
DNA: TGTGCCACCGCGCGACCCCCTGTACAGGGGACATTAAACAATGAGCAGTTCTTC
CDR3: CATARPPVQGTLNNEQFF

V: TRBV5-1
D: NA
size: once
J: TRBJ2-3
DNA: TGCGCCAGCAGCCCAGTAGGGGGCGCGGCGGGGGGCACAGATACGCAGTATTTT
CDR3: CASSPVGGAAGGTDTQYF

V: TRBV28
D: NA
size: NA
J: TRBJ1-1
DNA: TGTGCCAGCAGTACCCGTTCCGGGCGATGGACTGAAGCTTTCTTT
CDR3: CASSTRSGRWTEAFF

V: TRBV11-3
D: NA
size: NA
J: TRBJ2-1
DNA: TGTGCCAGCAGCCCACAGGGTCACAATGAGCAGTTCTTC
CDR3: CASSPQGHNEQFF

V: TRBV29-1
D: NA
size: few
J: TRBJ2-7
DNA: TGCAGCGTTGGTGCTAGCGACTCCTACGAGCAGTACTTC
CDR3: CSVGASDSYEQYF

V: TRBV7-2
D: NA
size: NA
J: TRBJ2-1
DNA: TGTGCCAGCAGCCCACCCCGCGGTAGTCAAGGAGAGCAGTTCTTC
CDR3: CASSPPRGSQGEQFF

V: TRBV5-1
D: TRBD2
size: NA
J: TRBJ2-7
DNA: TGCGCCAGCAGCCCGACAGGTACGCGGGAGGAATTGTACGAGCAGTACTTC
CDR3: CASSPTGTREELYEQYF

V: TRBV24-1
D: NA
size: few
J: TRBJ2-5
DNA: TGTGCCACCAGTGACCAAAGGAGGGGCGTGGAGACCCAGTACTTC
CDR3: CATSDQRRGVETQYF

V: TRBV18
D: NA
size: NA
J: TRBJ1-2
DNA: TGTGCCAGCTCACCAAGTGGGACTGAGAAGTATCGCTACACCTTC
CDR3: CASSPSGTEKYRYTF

V: TRBV7-3
D: TRBD1
size: few
J: TRBJ2-7
DNA: TGTGCCAGCAGCTTATCCGGGGACAGGGGGAATGAGCAGTACTTC
CDR3: CASSLSGDRGNEQYF

V: TRBV2
D: NA
size: once
J: TRBJ2-7
DNA: TGTGCCAGCATGAGATGGCAGGACCGCTCCTACGAGCAGTACTTC
CDR3: CASMRWQDRSYEQYF

V: TRBV30
D: NA
size: NA
J: TRBJ2-2
DNA: TGTGCCTGGAGTAGGGGTACCGGGGAGCTGTTTTTT
CDR3: CAWSRGTGELFF

V: TRBV28
D: NA
size: NA
J: TRBJ1-3
DNA: TGTGCCAGCAGCGGGTTGGGGGCTGGAAACACCATATATTTT
CDR3: CASSGLGAGNTIYF

V: TRBV5-1
D: TRBD1
size: NA
J: TRBJ2-2
DNA: TGCGCCAGCAGCAAAAACGGACAGGGTACGAACACCGGGGAGCTGTTTTTT
CDR3: CASSKNGQGTNTGELFF

V: TRBV2
D: TRBD2
size: NA
J: TRBJ2-1
DNA: TGTGCCAGCACCCTCCTTGCGGGAGGGCCCCGTGAGCAGTTCTTC
CDR3: CASTLLAGGPREQFF

V: TRBV3-1/TRBV3-2
D: NA
size: NA
J: TRBJ2-2
DNA: TGTGCCAGCAGCCAAGTGTCAGGGGCGAACACCGGGGAGCTGTTTTTT
CDR3: CASSQVSGANTGELFF

V: TRBV14
D: TRBD2
size: NA
J: TRBJ2-3
DNA: TGTGCCAGCAGCCCCCTGACTAGCTCCACAGATACGCAGTATTTT
CDR3: CASSPLTSSTDTQYF

V: TRBV9
D: NA
size: once
J: TRBJ2-7
DNA: TGTGCCAGCAGCCCATCCTCGGCAATCTCCTACGAGCAGTACTTC
CDR3: CASSPSSAISYEQYF

V: TRBV3-1/TRBV3-2
D: NA
size: NA
J: TRBJ2-6
DNA: TGTGCCAGCAGCCTGGCCAACGTCCTGACTTTC
CDR3: CASSLANVLTF

V: TRBV4-1
D: TRBD2
size: medium-sized
J: TRBJ2-7
DNA: TGCGCCAGCAGCCGAGGTCCCCTTATCGGGCTAGCGGGAGGGCCCGCCTACGAGCAGTACTTC
CDR3: CASSRGPLIGLAGGPAYEQYF

V: TRBV7-2
D: NA
size: NA
J: TRBJ1-2
DNA: TGTGCCAGCAGCTCAAAGGGGGATATAGGCTACACCTTC
CDR3: CASSSKGDIGYTF

V: TRBV3-1/TRBV3-2
D: TRBD1
size: NA
J: TRBJ2-1
DNA: TGTGCCAGCAGAGGACAGGCCAGCTCCTACAATGAGCAGTTCTTC
CDR3: CASRGQASSYNEQFF

V: TRBV12-3/TRBV12-4
D: NA
size: NA
J: TRBJ1-3
DNA: TGTGCCAGCAGTTTTAGCGGAAACACCATATATTTT
CDR3: CASSFSGNTIYF

V: TRBV6-6
D: NA
size: NA
J: TRBJ1-4
DNA: TGTGCCAGCAGTTATATCCGACAGACAACTAATGAAAAACTGTTTTTT
CDR3: CASSYIRQTTNEKLFF

V: TRBV30
D: NA
size: NA
J: TRBJ1-3
DNA: TGTGCCTGGATTCCCGGCGTCCCAAGCCCTGGAAACACCATATATTTT
CDR3: CAWIPGVPSPGNTIYF

V: TRBV1
D: NA
size: NA
J: TRBJ2-5
DNA: TGCACCAGCAGCCAACCCCCCTGGGAGACCCAGTACTTC
CDR3: CTSSQPPWETQYF

V: TRBV9
D: NA
size: NA
J: TRBJ1-2
DNA: TGTGCCAGCAGCGTATCACAGCGGGGGGGTGGCTACACCTTC
CDR3: CASSVSQRGGGYTF

V: TRBV9
D: TRBD1
size: NA
J: TRBJ1-3
DNA: TGTGCCAGCAGCATCACAGGGGATCTGGGAAACACCATATATTTT
CDR3: CASSITGDLGNTIYF

V: TRBV19
D: TRBD1
size: few
J: TRBJ2-7
DNA: TGTGCCAGTAGTATCTTCGGGACAGGGGGTTCCGAGCAGTACTTC
CDR3: CASSIFGTGGSEQYF

V: TRBV7-2
D: NA
size: NA
J: TRBJ2-4
DNA: TGTGCCAGCAGCTTAGAGGTATCCCAAAACATTCAGTACTTC
CDR3: CASSLEVSQNIQYF

V: TRBV24-1
D: TRBD2
size: NA
J: TRBJ2-5
DNA: TGTGCCACCTCCAATACACACCAACTAGCGGGAGTCGAGACCCAGTACTTC
CDR3: CATSNTHQLAGVETQYF

V: TRBV18
D: NA
size: NA
J: TRBJ2-1
DNA: TGTGCCAGCTCACCACGCAGATCGGGGGACAATGAGCAGTTCTTC
CDR3: CASSPRRSGDNEQFF

V: TRBV29-1
D: NA
size: NA
J: TRBJ2-7
DNA: TGCAGCGCCCCGCCCCGGGACAGGGGACTAGCTCGGTGCGAGCAGTACTTC
CDR3: CSAPPRDRGLARCEQYF

V: TRBV10-2
D: TRBD2
size: NA
J: TRBJ2-3
DNA: TGCGCCAGCCTCCGGGGGGGGGCTTCTAGCACAGATACGCAGTATTTT
CDR3: CASLRGGASSTDTQYF

V: TRBV6-1
D: TRBD2
size: NA
J: TRBJ2-5
DNA: TGTGCCAGCAGTGAAGGGGGAGCGGGGTTCTCCGGTGGCCAGTACTTC
CDR3: CASSEGGAGFSGGQYF

V: TRBV5-4
D: NA
size: NA
J: TRBJ2-7
DNA: TGTGCCAGCAGCTTGGCTGGGGTTGGGTCCTACGAGCAGTACTTC
CDR3: CASSLAGVGSYEQYF

V: TRBV9
D: TRBD1
size: NA
J: TRBJ1-6
DNA: TGTGCCAGCAGCCTTGGCCCAGGGGGCCTCTATAATTCACCCCTCCACTTT
CDR3: CASSLGPGGLYNSPLHF

V: TRBV10-1
D: NA
size: NA
J: TRBJ2-1
DNA: TGCGCCAGCAGTGACCGTGGGACGACGGGTCTGGATGAGCAGTTCTTC
CDR3: CASSDRGTTGLDEQFF